This T cell receptor beta chain was recovered during a study of blood T cell repertoires in COVID-19. Study overall: Collection of acute and convalescent COVID-19 samples took place in the United States, Italy and Spain.

In germline, CDR1 is LGHNA, CDR2 YNFKEQ. The V end lost 3 bases, the J end lost 0 bases, and 9 bases lay between the germline ends. The length of the CDR3 is 14 residues. This clone was seen only once. This table comes from immunoSEQ multiplex PCR, and its TCRdb copy is limited to in-frame clones, with some not included. The sample lists about 260,000 clones, about 88% occurring once. This clonotype was sampled from a man aged 55 to 70 who had recovered from COVID-19. V gene TRBV4-2 combines with J gene TRBJ2-7, with D perhaps matching TRBD2 (5 bases). The sequenced sample consisted of peripheral blood. CDR3 in amino acids: CASSQLGSSYEQYF. In nucleotides, the CDR3 is TGTGCCAGCAGCCAGCTGGGGAGCTCCTACGAGCAGTACTTC.